Following are 29 T cell receptor beta chains from one sample sequenced in a study of graft-versus-host responses after intestinal transplantation. These receptors are not linked to any known antigen. Sequencing used immunoSEQ multiplex PCR; TCRdb keeps in-frame clones, though not all of them. The repertoire includes 70,000 to 100,000 clones, around nine tenths of them detected once, and approximately 0.34% sits in the top ten. The specimen was unstimulated CD4+ T cells sorted from spleen or lymph node cells, collected before intestinal transplant. These receptors originate from a human donor who received an intestinal transplant.

This clone was seen more than once but under ten times. The gene calls are TRBV15 and TRBJ2-1; 7 bases align to TRBD2. Looked up from germline, CDR1 is LNHNV and CDR2 is YYDKDF (reference sequence). V trimming: 3 bases; J trimming: 7 bases; junction bases outside the gene matches: 12. CDR3 length equals 16 residues. CDR3 residues: CATSSYSGIKGNEQFF. The CDR3 DNA is TGTGCCACCAGCAGCTACAGCGGGATAAAGGGGAATGAGCAGTTCTTC.

This clone has a handful of counts. The chain is built from TRBV6-1 and TRBJ2-3, with 8 positions matching TRBD2. The trim removed 4 bases at V and 3 bases at J, leaving 9 bases unmatched. The CDR3 sequence is 16 residues long. CDR1 and CDR2 from the germline V gene are MNHNS and SASEGT. The CDR3 DNA reads TGTGCCAGCAGTGGCCTAAGCGGGGGAATAACAGATACGCAGTATTTT. Translation gives CASSGLSGGITDTQYF.

V usage is TRBV7-3 and J usage is TRBJ1-1; unclear D gene. CDR1 is SGHTA and CDR2 is FQGTGA in the germline V gene. The CDR3 covers 13 residues. The V and J ends lost 2 bases and 4 bases respectively, with 8 bases between them. CDR3 in DNA: TGTGCCAGCAGCTTAGTTCCGAGCACTGAAGCTTTCTTT. This encodes CASSLVPSTEAFF.

The CDR3 nucleotides read TGTGCCAGCAGCCTGGGCCTAGCGGGTGGCTCCTACAATGAGCAGTTCTTC. Its translation is CASSLGLAGGSYNEQFF. The chain is built from TRBV5-6 and TRBJ2-1, with 8 bases that match TRBD2. With V trimmed by 4 bases and J by 0 bases, 9 bases remained unmatched. The CDR3 has 17 amino acids. Germline assignment: CDR1 SGHDT and CDR2 YYEEEE.

Details on this clone: This same CDR3 is encoded by further DNA sequences in the sample. The rearrangement uses TRBV28 and TRBJ1-2; 9 positions match TRBD1. The CDR3 is 14 residues long. Germline assignment: CDR1 MDHEN and CDR2 SYDVKM. V gave up 6 bases and J gave up 4 bases; unmatched junction bases: 6. In nucleotides, the CDR3 is TGTGCCAGCAGCTCGGGACAGGGAAGCTATGGCTACACCTTC. Translation: CASSSGQGSYGYTF.

V usage is TRBV27 and J usage is TRBJ1-1; perhaps TRBD1 as D (5 bases). The CDR3 runs to 16 residues. Germline V gene lookup returns CDR1 MNHEY and CDR2 SMNVEV (reference sequence). Between the trimmed V and J ends, which lost 5 bases and 0 bases, there was a span of 16 bases. As DNA, the CDR3 is TGTGCCAGCAGTAAACTTTTACAGGCCATGAACACTGAAGCTTTCTTT. The encoded protein is CASSKLLQAMNTEAFF.

The rearrangement joins TRBV27 to TRBJ1-5; tentative D call: TRBD1 (6 bases). Germline V gives CDR1 MNHEY, CDR2 SMNVEV (reference sequence). The CDR3 is 14 residues long. Trimming left V 9 bases short and J 0 bases short, with 12 bases between. The CDR3 region is CASRRGDSNQPQHF. CDR3 DNA sequence: TGTGCCAGTCGCAGGGGTGATAGCAATCAGCCCCAGCATTTT.

This chain links TRBV7-9 with TRBJ1-2; D unresolved. The germline V and J ends were trimmed by 1 base and 6 bases, with 9 bases remaining between them. Germline lookup yields CDR1 SEHNR and CDR2 FQNEAQ (reference sequence). The length of the CDR3 is 13 residues. CDR3 bases: TGTGCCAGCAGCTTAGTCACAGACGATGGCTACACCTTC. Translated: CASSLVTDDGYTF.

This clone appeared a few times. The J gene is TRBJ1-3, the V gene TRBV5-1; 7 bases fit TRBD1. The CDR3 runs 15 residues. V lost 4 bases and J lost 0; bases outside the gene matches: 4. CDR1 SGHRS and CDR2 YFSETQ come from the germline V gene. CDR3 sequence: CASSPGGLSGNTIYF. DNA of the CDR3: TGCGCCAGCAGCCCAGGGGGACTCTCTGGAAACACCATATATTTT.

V usage is TRBV28 and J usage is TRBJ1-5; D gene ambiguous. V gave up 7 bases and J gave up 3 bases, with 16 bases separating them. The CDR3 extends over 15 amino acids. Germline-derived CDR1 and CDR2 are MDHEN and SYDVKM. The CDR3 reads CASNGPRDYNQPQHF. CDR3 sequence (DNA): TGTGCCAGCAATGGTCCCAGAGACTACAATCAGCCCCAGCATTTT.

The rearrangement uses TRBV7-8 and TRBJ2-5; tentative D call: TRBD1 (6 bases). The CDR3 covers 13 residues. V was trimmed by 6 bases and J by 4 bases, leaving 12 bases between them. Germline-derived CDR1 and CDR2 are SGHVS and FQNEAQ. CDR3 sequence: CASSSQGIETQYF. In nucleotides, the CDR3 is TGTGCCAGCAGTAGTCAGGGGATAGAGACCCAGTACTTC.

This clone was detected only once. This rearrangement joins TRBV27 to TRBJ2-7; TRBD1 matches at 10 bases. This CDR3 contains 14 residues. The ends lost 5 bases at V and 4 bases at J; junction bases unmatched: 5. Per the germline V gene, CDR1 is MNHEY and CDR2 is SMNVEV (reference sequence). In DNA, the CDR3 is TGTGCCAGCAGTCAGACAGGGGGCTTTTACGAGCAGTACTTC. As protein: CASSQTGGFYEQYF.

The chain couples TRBV5-1 to TRBJ2-3; D is possibly TRBD1 (5 bases). The CDR3 totals 14 residues. Trimming shortened V by 2 bases and J by 2 bases, and 9 bases separated the two germline ends. The germline gives CDR1 SGHRS, CDR2 YFSETQ. In DNA, the CDR3 is TGCGCCAGCAGCTTAGACAGACTCACAGATACGCAGTATTTT. As protein: CASSLDRLTDTQYF. Filled out from reference TRBV5-1 and TRBJ2-3, the complete variable domain reads KAGVTQTPRYLIKTRGQQVTLSCSPISGHRSVSWYQQTPGQGLQFLFEYFSETQRNKGNFPGRFSGRQFSNSRSEMNVSTLELGDSALYLCASSLDRLTDTQYFGPGTRLTVL.

The genes are TRBV6-1 and TRBJ2-3, with 7 bases matching TRBD1. The CDR3 is 14 amino acids. Unmatched junction bases numbered 9, after V lost 4 bases and J lost 8 bases. Germline loops: CDR1 MNHNS, CDR2 SASEGT. CDR3 region: CASSGDRAGGTQYF. The CDR3 region has the DNA TGTGCCAGCAGTGGAGACAGGGCCGGAGGTACGCAGTATTTT.

The count of this clone is one. V is TRBV4-2 and J is TRBJ1-1; tentatively, D is TRBD1 (6 bases). V lost 0 bases and J lost 1, with 18 bases in between. The CDR3 length is 18 residues. Germline V gives CDR1 LGHNA, CDR2 YNFKEQ. CDR3 DNA sequence: TGTGCCAGCAGCCAAGACCGGGCACTGGACAGAGCGAACACTGAAGCTTTCTTT. This encodes CASSQDRALDRANTEAFF.

J is TRBJ2-3 and V is TRBV27, with 7 bases fitting TRBD1. Losses at the gene ends were 4 bases for V and 3 bases for J; bases not matched to a gene: 7. The CDR3 runs 15 residues. The germline CDR1 and CDR2 sequences are MNHEY and SMNVEV (reference sequence). The CDR3: CASSSEDRLTDTQYF. The CDR3 DNA sequence: TGTGCCAGCAGTTCCGAGGACAGGCTTACAGATACGCAGTATTTT.

The J gene is TRBJ2-2, the V gene TRBV7-8; 7 bases are a match to TRBD1. The CDR3 is 18 amino acids. CDR1 and CDR2 (germline): SGHVS, FQNEAQ. Trimming took 2 bases from V and 6 from J; bases not matched to a gene: 15. The CDR3 loop reads CASSLPPQTGPVAGELFF. In nucleotides, the CDR3 is TGTGCCAGCAGCTTACCTCCTCAGACAGGGCCCGTAGCCGGGGAGCTGTTTTTT.

The genes are TRBV30 and TRBJ1-2, with D possibly TRBD1 on 5 matching bases. The V gene lost 0 bases and the J gene lost 7 bases, with 12 bases spanning the gap. The CDR3 contains 13 residues. From germline, CDR1 is GTSNPN and CDR2 SVGIG (reference sequence). CDR3: CAWSVLRGRGYTF. The CDR3 bases are TGTGCCTGGAGTGTACTAAGGGGCCGTGGCTACACCTTC.

V gene TRBV27 combines with J gene TRBJ2-7, with D maybe TRBD2 (6 bases). The V gene's germline CDR1 is MNHEY and CDR2 SMNVEV (reference sequence). This CDR3 contains 17 residues. Deletions cut 6 bases from V and 3 bases from J, with 24 bases between. The CDR3 here is CASSFTDPGTPSYEQYF. The CDR3 DNA reads as TGTGCCAGCAGCTTCACTGACCCCGGGACTCCCAGCTACGAGCAGTACTTC.

This chain joins TRBV2 and TRBJ2-7, with a possible D match to TRBD1 (5 bases). Germline-derived CDR1 and CDR2 are SNHLY and FYNNEI. The V and J ends lost 8 bases and 3 bases respectively, with 14 bases between them. The CDR3 extends over 13 amino acids. CDR3 DNA sequence: TGTGCCAGCGGTGTACAGGCCGGCTACGAGCAGTACTTC. Its translation: CASGVQAGYEQYF.

This rearrangement joins TRBV29-1 to TRBJ2-2; D perhaps matches TRBD2 (5 bases). V lost 0 bases to trimming and J lost 0 bases, with 11 bases between them. CDR1 and CDR2 (germline): SQVTM, ANQGSEA. The CDR3 sequence is 16 residues long. The CDR3 region is CSVEDSTRSNTGELFF. In nucleotides, the CDR3 is TGCAGCGTTGAAGATAGTACTAGGTCGAACACCGGGGAGCTGTTTTTT.

The chain recombines TRBV7-8 with TRBJ2-1; 11 bases are a match to TRBD2. The V segment lost 2 bases and the J segment 7 bases; nucleotides outside the gene matches: 10. The CDR3 is 17 residues long. CDR1 SGHVS and CDR2 FQNEAQ come from the germline V gene. CDR3 sequence: CASSLPLSGRDTNEQFF. CDR3 DNA: TGTGCCAGCAGCTTACCCCTTAGCGGGAGGGACACGAATGAGCAGTTCTTC.

A remark on this clone: A junction end diverges from the germline sequence, so it may reflect a read error. The chain couples TRBV5-1 to TRBJ2-1, with D hard to call. Germline assignment: CDR1 SGHRS and CDR2 YFSETQ. The length of the CDR3 is 11 residues. The DNA for the CDR3 is TGCGCCAGCAGCTCCGACAATGAGCAGTTCTTC. Amino acids: CASSSDNEQFF.

The rearrangement uses TRBV25-1 and TRBJ2-7; perhaps TRBD1 as D (6 bases). V was pared by 8 bases and J by 3 bases, with 17 bases between. This CDR3 spans 14 amino acids. Germline CDR1 MGHDK, CDR2 SYGVNS. The CDR3 bases are TGTGCCAGCCAGGCGCCAGGGGTATACTACGAGCAGTACTTC. Translated, it gives CASQAPGVYYEQYF.

This chain connects TRBV27 to TRBJ2-1; 7 bases match TRBD2. The CDR3 is 12 amino acids. V trimming: 6 bases; J trimming: 4 bases; junction bases outside the gene matches: 0. Germline-derived CDR1 and CDR2 are MNHEY and SMNVEV (reference sequence). CDR3 sequence: CASRRGYNEQFF. The CDR3 nucleotides are TGTGCCAGCAGGCGGGGGTACAATGAGCAGTTCTTC.

The gene calls are TRBV27 and TRBJ2-5; 9 positions match TRBD1. The CDR3 consists of 16 residues. Looked up from germline, CDR1 is MNHEY and CDR2 is SMNVEV (reference sequence). The J segment lost 5 bases and the V segment lost 5 bases, leaving 12 bases of the junction unmatched. CDR3 loop: CASSREQGARFETQYF. DNA for the CDR3: TGTGCCAGCAGTAGAGAACAGGGGGCGCGGTTCGAGACCCAGTACTTC.

The rearrangement joins TRBV2 to TRBJ2-5; D is perhaps TRBD2 (6 bases). V was shortened by 7 bases and J by 4 bases, with 13 bases between the two germline ends. Germline-derived CDR1 and CDR2 are SNHLY and FYNNEI. The CDR3 is 13 residues long. The CDR3 sequence is CASTLEGRETQYF. For the CDR3, the DNA is TGTGCCAGCACTTTGGAGGGTAGAGAGACCCAGTACTTC.

The CDR3 reads CASTSGLAGNTGELFF. CDR3 bases: TGTGCCAGCACCTCGGGACTAGCGGGGAACACCGGGGAGCTGTTTTTT. The chain uses TRBV2 and TRBJ2-2; 12 nucleotides agree with TRBD2. Germline CDR1 SNHLY, CDR2 FYNNEI. The CDR3 contains 16 residues. The ends lost 7 bases at V and 1 base at J; junction bases unmatched: 4.

The chain carries TRBV30 and TRBJ1-6, with D possibly being TRBD1 (6 bases). Trimming shortened V by 4 bases and J by 7 bases, and 14 bases separated the two germline ends. The CDR3 is 14 residues long. Germline V gene lookup returns CDR1 GTSNPN and CDR2 SVGIG (reference sequence). CDR3 in amino acids: CAWKRGGPNSPLHF. CDR3 DNA: TGTGCCTGGAAGAGGGGGGGTCCCAATTCACCCCTCCACTTT.